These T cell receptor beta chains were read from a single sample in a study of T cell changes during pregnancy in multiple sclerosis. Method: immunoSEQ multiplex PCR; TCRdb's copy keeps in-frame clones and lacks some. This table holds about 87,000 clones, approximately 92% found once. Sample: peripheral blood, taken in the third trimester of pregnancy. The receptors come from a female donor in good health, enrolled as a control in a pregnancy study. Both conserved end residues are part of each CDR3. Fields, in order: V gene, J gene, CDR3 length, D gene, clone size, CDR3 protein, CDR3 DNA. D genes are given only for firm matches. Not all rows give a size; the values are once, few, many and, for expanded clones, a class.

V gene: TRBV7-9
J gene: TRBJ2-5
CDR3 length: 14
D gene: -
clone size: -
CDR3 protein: CASSLGTHQETQYF
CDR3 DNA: TGTGCCAGCAGTCTAGGGACACACCAAGAGACCCAGTACTTC

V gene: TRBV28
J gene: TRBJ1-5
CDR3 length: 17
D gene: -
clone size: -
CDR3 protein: CASSSPRGRGSNQPQHF
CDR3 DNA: TGTGCCAGCAGTTCCCCTAGGGGGAGGGGAAGTAATCAGCCCCAGCATTTT

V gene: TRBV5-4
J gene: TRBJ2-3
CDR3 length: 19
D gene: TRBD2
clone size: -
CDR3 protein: CASSPPGLAGVKGSDTQYF
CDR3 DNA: TGTGCCAGCAGCCCACCGGGACTAGCGGGAGTGAAAGGGTCAGATACGCAGTATTTT

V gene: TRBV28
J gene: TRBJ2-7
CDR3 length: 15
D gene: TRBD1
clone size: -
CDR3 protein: CASSRPGQGIYEQYF
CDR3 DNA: TGTGCCAGCAGTAGACCGGGACAGGGGATCTACGAGCAGTACTTC

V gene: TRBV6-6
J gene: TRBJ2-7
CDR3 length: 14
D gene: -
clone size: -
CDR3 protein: CASSYGGAPYEQYF
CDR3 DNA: TGTGCCAGCAGTTACGGGGGCGCACCCTACGAGCAGTACTTC

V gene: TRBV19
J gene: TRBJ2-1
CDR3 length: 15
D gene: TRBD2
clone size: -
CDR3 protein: CASSIPQRGYNEQFF
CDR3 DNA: TGTGCCAGTAGTATCCCACAGCGGGGCTACAATGAGCAGTTCTTC

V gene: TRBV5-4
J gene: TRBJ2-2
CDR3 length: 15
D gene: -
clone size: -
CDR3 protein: CASSPLGGNTGELFF
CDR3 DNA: TGTGCCAGCAGCCCACTGGGGGGAAACACCGGGGAGCTGTTTTTT

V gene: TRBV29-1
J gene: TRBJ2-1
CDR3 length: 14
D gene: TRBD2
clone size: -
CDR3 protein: CSVATSGNYNEQFF
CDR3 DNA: TGCAGCGTTGCCACTAGCGGAAACTACAATGAGCAGTTCTTC

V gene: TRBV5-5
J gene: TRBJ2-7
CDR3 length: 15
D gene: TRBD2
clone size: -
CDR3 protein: CASSPGLAGPYEQYF
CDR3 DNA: TGTGCCAGCAGCCCTGGACTAGCGGGGCCCTACGAGCAGTACTTC

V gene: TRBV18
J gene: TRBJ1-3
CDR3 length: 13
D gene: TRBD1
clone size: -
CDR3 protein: CASSPSEGATIYF
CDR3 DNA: TGTGCCAGCTCACCATCCGAGGGGGCGACCATATATTTT

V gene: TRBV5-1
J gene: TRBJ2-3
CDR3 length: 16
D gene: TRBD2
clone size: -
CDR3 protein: CASSLPSGRATDTQYF
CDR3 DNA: TGCGCCAGCAGCTTGCCTAGCGGGAGGGCGACAGATACGCAGTATTTT

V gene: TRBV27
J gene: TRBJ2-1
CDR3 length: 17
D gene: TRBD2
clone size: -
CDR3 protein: CASSSSSSGRLYNEQFF
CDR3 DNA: TGTGCCAGCAGTTCCTCCTCTAGCGGGAGACTCTACAATGAGCAGTTCTTC

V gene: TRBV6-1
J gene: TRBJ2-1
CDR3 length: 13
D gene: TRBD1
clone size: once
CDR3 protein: CASDGQGAGEQFF
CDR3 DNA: TGTGCCAGCGACGGACAGGGGGCTGGTGAGCAGTTCTTC

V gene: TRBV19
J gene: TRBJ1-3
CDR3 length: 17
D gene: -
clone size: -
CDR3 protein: CASSPPKRQSSGNTIYF
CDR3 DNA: TGTGCCAGTAGTCCCCCCAAGAGGCAGTCCTCTGGAAACACCATATATTTT

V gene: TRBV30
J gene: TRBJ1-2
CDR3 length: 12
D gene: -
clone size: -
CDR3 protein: CAWSSSGVGYTF
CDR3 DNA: TGTGCCTGGAGTTCATCAGGGGTCGGCTACACCTTC

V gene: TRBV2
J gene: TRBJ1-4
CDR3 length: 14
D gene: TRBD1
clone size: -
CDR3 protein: CASRTTGGVEKLFF
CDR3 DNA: TGTGCCAGCAGGACGACAGGGGGCGTTGAAAAACTGTTTTTT

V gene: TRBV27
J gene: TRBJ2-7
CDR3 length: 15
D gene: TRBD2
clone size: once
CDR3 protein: CASSYTSGSSHEQYF
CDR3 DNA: TGTGCCAGCAGTTATACTAGCGGGAGTTCCCACGAGCAGTACTTC

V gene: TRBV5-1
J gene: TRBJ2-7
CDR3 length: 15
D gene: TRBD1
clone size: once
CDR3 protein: CASSLYGRGLDEQYF
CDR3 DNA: TGCGCCAGCAGCTTGTATGGCAGGGGGCTAGACGAGCAGTACTTC

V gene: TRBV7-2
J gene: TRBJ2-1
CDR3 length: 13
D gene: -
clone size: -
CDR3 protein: CASRPTAGGEQFF
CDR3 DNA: TGTGCCAGCAGGCCCACGGCCGGGGGTGAGCAGTTCTTC

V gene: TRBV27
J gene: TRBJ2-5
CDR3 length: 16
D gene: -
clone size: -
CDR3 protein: CASSLSFGQGQETQYF
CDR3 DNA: -

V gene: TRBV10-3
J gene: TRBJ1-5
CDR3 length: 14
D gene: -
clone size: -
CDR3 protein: CAISESGRNQPQHF
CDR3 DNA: TGTGCCATCAGTGAGTCGGGCAGGAATCAGCCCCAGCATTTT

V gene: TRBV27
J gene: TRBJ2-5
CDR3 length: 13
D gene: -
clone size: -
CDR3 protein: CASSDTGKETQYF
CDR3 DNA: TGTGCCAGCAGTGACACAGGGAAAGAGACCCAGTACTTC

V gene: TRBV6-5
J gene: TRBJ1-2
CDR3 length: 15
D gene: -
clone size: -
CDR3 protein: CASSYSGQGLGGYTF
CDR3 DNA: TGTGCCAGCAGTTACTCTGGGCAGGGGCTAGGAGGCTACACCTTC

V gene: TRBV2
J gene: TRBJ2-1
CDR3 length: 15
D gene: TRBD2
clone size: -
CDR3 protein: CASSEHSGSLNEQFF
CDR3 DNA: TGTGCCAGCAGTGAACATAGCGGGAGTCTTAATGAGCAGTTCTTC

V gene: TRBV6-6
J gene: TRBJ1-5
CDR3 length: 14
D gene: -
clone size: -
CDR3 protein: CASRKTGTNQPQHF
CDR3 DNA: TGTGCCAGCAGAAAGACAGGAACCAATCAGCCCCAGCATTTT

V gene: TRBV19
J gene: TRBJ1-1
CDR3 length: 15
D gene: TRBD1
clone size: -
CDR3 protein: CASSTRGQRNTEAFF
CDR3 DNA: TGTGCCAGTAGTACCAGGGGACAGAGGAACACTGAAGCTTTCTTT

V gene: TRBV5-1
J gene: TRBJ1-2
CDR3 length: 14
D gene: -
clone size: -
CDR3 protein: CASSEGGATYGYTF
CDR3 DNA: TGCGCCAGCAGCGAGGGGGGGGCAACCTATGGCTACACCTTC

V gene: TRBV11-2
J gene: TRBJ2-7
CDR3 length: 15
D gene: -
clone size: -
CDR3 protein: CASSLVGSDSYEQYF
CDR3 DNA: TGTGCCAGCAGCTTAGTTGGTAGCGACTCCTACGAGCAGTACTTC

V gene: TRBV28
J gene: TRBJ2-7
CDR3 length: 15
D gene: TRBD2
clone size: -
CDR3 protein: CATGLAGGLSYEQYF
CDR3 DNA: TGTGCCACGGGACTAGCGGGAGGACTCTCCTACGAGCAGTACTTC

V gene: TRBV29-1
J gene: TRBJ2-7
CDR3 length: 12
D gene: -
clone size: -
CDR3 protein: CSAEGVSYEQYF
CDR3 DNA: TGCAGCGCCGAAGGGGTTTCCTACGAGCAGTACTTC

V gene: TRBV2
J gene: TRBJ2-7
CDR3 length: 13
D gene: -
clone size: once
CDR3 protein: CASSAGDSYEQYF
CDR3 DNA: TGTGCCAGCAGTGCGGGGGACTCCTACGAGCAGTACTTC

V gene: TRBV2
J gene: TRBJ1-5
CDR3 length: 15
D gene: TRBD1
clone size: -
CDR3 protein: CASSELGRGTQPQHF
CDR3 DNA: TGTGCCAGCAGTGAATTAGGCAGGGGGACTCAGCCCCAGCATTTT

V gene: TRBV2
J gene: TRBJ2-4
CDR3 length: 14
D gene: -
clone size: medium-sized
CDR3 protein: CASQAGLAKNIQYF
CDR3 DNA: TGTGCCAGCCAGGCGGGATTAGCCAAAAACATTCAGTACTTC

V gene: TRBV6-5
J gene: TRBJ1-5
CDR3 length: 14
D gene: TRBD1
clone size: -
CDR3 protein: CASSPTGVGQPQHF
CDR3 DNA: TGTGCCAGCAGTCCGACAGGGGTTGGGCAGCCCCAGCATTTT

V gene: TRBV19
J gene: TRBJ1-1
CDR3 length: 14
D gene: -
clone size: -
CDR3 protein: CASSTLTGNTEAFF
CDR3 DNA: TGTGCCAGTAGTACCCTGACAGGGAACACTGAAGCTTTCTTT

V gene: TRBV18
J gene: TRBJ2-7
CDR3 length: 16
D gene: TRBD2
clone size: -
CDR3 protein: CASSPWTSGSQREQYF
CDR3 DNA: TGTGCCAGCTCACCTTGGACTAGCGGGAGCCAAAGGGAGCAGTACTTC

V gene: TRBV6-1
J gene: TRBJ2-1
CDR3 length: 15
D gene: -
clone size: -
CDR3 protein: CASSSSDYLYNEQFF
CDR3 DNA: TGTGCCAGCTCTAGCAGCGACTACCTGTACAATGAGCAGTTCTTC

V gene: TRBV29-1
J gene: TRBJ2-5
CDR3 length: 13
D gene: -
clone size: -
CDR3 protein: CSVGLTGVETQYF
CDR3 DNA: TGCAGCGTTGGGTTAACGGGGGTAGAGACCCAGTACTTC

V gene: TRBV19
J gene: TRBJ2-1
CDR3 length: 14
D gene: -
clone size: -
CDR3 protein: CASSETSLGNEQFF
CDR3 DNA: TGTGCCAGTAGTGAGACTAGTTTGGGCAATGAGCAGTTCTTC

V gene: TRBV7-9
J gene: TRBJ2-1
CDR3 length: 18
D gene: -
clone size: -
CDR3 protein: CASSSSIRRTSGHNEQFF
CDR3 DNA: -

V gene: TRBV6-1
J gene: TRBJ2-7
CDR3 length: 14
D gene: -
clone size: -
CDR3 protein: CASSDYGSGYEQYF
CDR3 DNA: TGTGCCAGCAGTGATTATGGGAGCGGGTACGAGCAGTACTTC

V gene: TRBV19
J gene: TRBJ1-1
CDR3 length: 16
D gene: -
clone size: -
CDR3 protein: CASSIIPYEGNTEAFF
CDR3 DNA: TGTGCCAGTAGTATAATCCCGTATGAGGGCAACACTGAAGCTTTCTTT

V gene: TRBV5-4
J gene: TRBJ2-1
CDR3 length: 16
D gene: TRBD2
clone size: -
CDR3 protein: CASSLGGLATYNEQFF
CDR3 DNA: TGTGCCAGCAGCTTGGGGGGACTAGCGACTTACAATGAGCAGTTCTTC

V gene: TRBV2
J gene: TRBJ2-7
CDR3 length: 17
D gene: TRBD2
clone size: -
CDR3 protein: CASSALAGPRRSYEQYF
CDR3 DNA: TGTGCCAGCAGTGCATTAGCGGGCCCCAGGAGGTCCTACGAGCAGTACTTC

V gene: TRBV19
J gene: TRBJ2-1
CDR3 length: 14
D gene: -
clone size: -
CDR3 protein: CASRGSTFGNEQFF
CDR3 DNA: TGTGCCAGCCGGGGGAGTACTTTTGGGAATGAGCAGTTCTTC

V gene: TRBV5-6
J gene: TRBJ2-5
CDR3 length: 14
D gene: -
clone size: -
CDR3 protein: CASSFFGRSETQYF
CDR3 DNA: TGTGCCAGCAGCTTTTTCGGGAGATCCGAGACCCAGTACTTC